This note documents a single T cell receptor beta chain sequence. The data were taken from a study of technical replicates of blood from several donors. The protocol was immunoSEQ multiplex PCR, while the TCRdb copy is restricted to in-frame clones and leaves out a portion. The sample has some 58,000 clones; around 94% are singletons. Sequencing was done on a sample of T cells isolated from PBMCs. The sequence was obtained from a human donor in good health.

CDR3 region: CASSFGPGMTYEQYF. CDR3 nucleotide sequence: TGCGCCAGCAGTTTTGGGCCAGGAATGACCTACGAGCAGTACTTC. This chain joins TRBV5-1 and TRBJ2-7; D remains unclear. The CDR3 is made up of 15 amino acids. Trimming removed 5 bases at V and 2 bases at J, with 17 bases between. CDR1 SGHRS and CDR2 YFSETQ come from the germline V gene.